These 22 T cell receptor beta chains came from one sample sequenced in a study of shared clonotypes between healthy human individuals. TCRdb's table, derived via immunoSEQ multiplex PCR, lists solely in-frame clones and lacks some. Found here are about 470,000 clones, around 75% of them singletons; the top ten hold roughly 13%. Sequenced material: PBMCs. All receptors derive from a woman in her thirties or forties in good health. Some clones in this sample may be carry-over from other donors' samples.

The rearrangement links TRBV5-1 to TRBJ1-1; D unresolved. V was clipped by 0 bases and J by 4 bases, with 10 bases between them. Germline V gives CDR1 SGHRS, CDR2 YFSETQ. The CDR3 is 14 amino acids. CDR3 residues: CASSLGTMGTEAFF. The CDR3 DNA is TGCGCCAGCAGCTTGGGGACTATGGGCACTGAAGCTTTCTTT.

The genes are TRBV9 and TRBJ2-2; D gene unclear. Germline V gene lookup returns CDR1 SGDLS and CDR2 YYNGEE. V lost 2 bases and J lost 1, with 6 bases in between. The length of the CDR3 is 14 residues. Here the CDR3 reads CASSVLGNTGELFF. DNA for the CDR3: TGTGCCAGCAGCGTGCTTGGGAACACCGGGGAGCTGTTTTTT.

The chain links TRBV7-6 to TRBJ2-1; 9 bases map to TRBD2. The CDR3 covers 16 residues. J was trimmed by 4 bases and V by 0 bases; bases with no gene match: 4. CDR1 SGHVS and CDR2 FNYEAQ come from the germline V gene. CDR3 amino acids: CASSLALAGLYNEQFF. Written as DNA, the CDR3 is TGTGCCAGCAGCTTAGCACTAGCGGGCCTTTACAATGAGCAGTTCTTC. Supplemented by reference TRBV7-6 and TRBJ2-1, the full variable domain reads GAGVSQSPRYKVTKRGQDVALRCDPISGHVSLYWYRQALGQGPEFLTYFNYEAQQDKSGLPNDRFSAERPEGSISTLTIQRTEQRDSAMYRCASSLALAGLYNEQFFGPGTRLTVL.

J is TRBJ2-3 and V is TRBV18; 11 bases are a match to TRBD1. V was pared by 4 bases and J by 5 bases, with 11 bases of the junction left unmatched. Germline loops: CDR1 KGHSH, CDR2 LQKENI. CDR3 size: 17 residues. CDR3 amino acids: CASSLFPGQGAGDTQYF. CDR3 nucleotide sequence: TGTGCCAGCTCACTCTTCCCTGGACAGGGGGCTGGAGATACGCAGTATTTT.

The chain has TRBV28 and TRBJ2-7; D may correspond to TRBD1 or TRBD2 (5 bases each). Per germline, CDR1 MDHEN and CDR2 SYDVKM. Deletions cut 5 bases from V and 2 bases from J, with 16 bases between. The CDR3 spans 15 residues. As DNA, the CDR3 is TGTGCCAGCAGTCCGAGGGGATCCGGAACCTACGAGCAGTACTTC. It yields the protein CASSPRGSGTYEQYF. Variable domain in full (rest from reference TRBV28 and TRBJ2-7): DVKVTQSSRYLVKRTGEKVFLECVQDMDHENMFWYRQDPGLGLRLIYFSYDVKMKEKGDIPEGYSVSREKKERFSLILESASTNQTSMYLCASSPRGSGTYEQYFGPGTRLTVT.

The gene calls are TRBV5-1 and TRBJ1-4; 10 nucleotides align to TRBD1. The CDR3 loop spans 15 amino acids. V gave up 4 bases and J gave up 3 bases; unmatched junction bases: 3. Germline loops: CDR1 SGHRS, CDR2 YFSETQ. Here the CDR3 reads CASSAGTGANEKLFF. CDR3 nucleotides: TGCGCCAGCAGCGCCGGGACAGGGGCTAATGAAAAACTGTTTTTT.

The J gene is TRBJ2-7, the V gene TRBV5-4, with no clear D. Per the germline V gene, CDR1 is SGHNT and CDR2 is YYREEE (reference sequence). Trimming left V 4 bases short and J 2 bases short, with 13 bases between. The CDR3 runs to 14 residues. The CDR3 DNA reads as TGTGCCAGCAGCCCCCCCGGACCCACCTACGAGCAGTACTTC. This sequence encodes CASSPPGPTYEQYF. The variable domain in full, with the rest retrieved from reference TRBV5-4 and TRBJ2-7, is ETGVTQSPTHLIKTRGQQVTLRCSSQSGHNTVSWYQQALGQGPQFIFQYYREEENGRGNFPPRFSGLQFPNYSSELNVNALELDDSALYLCASSPPGPTYEQYFGPGTRLTVT.

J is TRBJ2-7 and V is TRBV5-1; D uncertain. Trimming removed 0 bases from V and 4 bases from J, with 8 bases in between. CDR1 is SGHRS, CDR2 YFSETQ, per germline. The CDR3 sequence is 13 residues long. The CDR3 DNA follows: TGCGCCAGCAGCTTGGGTCAAATTTACGAGCAGTACTTC. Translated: CASSLGQIYEQYF.

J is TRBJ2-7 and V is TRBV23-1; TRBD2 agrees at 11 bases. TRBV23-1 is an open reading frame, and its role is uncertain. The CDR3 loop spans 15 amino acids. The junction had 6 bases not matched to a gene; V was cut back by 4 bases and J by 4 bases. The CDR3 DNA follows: TGCGCCAGCAGTCCAATGCCTAGCGGGAGGTACGAGCAGTACTTC. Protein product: CASSPMPSGRYEQYF.

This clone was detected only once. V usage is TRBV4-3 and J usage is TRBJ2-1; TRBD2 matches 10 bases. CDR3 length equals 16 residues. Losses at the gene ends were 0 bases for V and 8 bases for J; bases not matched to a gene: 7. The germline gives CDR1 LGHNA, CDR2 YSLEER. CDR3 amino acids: CASSQDPALAGDEQFF. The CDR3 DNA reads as TGCGCCAGCAGCCAAGATCCGGCCCTAGCGGGAGATGAGCAGTTCTTC.

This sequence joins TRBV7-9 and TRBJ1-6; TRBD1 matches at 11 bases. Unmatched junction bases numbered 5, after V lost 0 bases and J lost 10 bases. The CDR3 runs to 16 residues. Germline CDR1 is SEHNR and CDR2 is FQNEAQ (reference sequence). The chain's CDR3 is CASSLAGQGVWSPLHF. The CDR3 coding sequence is TGTGCCAGCAGCTTAGCGGGACAGGGGGTATGGTCACCCCTCCACTTT.

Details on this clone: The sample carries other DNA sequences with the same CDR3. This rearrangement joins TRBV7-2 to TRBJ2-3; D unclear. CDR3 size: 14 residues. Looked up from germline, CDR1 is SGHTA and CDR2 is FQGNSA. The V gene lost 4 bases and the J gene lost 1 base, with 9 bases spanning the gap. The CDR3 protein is CASSWTGRTDTQYF. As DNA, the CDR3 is TGTGCCAGCAGCTGGACGGGCCGCACAGATACGCAGTATTTT.

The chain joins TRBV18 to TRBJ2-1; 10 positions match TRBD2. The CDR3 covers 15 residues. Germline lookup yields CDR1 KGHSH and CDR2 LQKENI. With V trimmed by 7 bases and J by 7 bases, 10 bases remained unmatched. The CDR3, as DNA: TGTGCCAGCTATTCCGGGACTAGCGCCCCAAATGAGCAGTTCTTC. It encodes CASYSGTSAPNEQFF. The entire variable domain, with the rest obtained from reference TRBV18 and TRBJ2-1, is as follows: NAGVMQNPRHLVRRRGQEARLRCSPMKGHSHVYWYRQLPEEGLKFMVYLQKENIIDESGMPKERFSAEFPKEGPSILRIQQVVRGDSAAYFCASYSGTSAPNEQFFGPGTRLTVL.

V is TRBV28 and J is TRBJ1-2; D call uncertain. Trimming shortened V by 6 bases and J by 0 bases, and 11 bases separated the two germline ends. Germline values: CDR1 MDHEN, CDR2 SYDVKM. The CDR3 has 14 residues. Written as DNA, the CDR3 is TGTGCCAGCAGACCTCCGGGGTCTAACTATGGCTACACCTTC. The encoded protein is CASRPPGSNYGYTF.

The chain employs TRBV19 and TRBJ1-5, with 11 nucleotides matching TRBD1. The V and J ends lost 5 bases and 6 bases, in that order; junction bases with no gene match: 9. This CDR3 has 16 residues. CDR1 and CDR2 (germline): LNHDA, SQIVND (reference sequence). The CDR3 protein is CASSSPGQGVSQPQHF. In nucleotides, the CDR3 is TGTGCCAGTAGTTCGCCGGGACAGGGGGTGAGTCAGCCCCAGCATTTT.

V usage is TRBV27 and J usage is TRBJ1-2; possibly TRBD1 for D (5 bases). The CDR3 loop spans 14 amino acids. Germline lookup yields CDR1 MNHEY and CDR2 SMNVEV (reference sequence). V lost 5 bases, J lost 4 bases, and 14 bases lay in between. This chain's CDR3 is CASSLSGLPYGYTF. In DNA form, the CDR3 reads TGTGCCAGCAGTCTGTCAGGGCTTCCCTATGGCTACACCTTC.

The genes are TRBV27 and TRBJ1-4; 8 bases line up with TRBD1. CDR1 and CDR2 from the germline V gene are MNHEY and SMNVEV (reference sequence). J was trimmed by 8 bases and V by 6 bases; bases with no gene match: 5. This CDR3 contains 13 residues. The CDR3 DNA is TGTGCCAGCAGAGGACAGGGTAGGGAAAAACTGTTTTTT. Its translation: CASRGQGREKLFF.

Written as DNA, the CDR3 is TGTGCCAGCAACCCTACCGACAGTGCAGGATACGAGCAGTACTTC. Translated, it gives CASNPTDSAGYEQYF. The V call is TRBV27, the J call TRBJ2-7; tentative D call: TRBD1 (5 bases). The CDR3 covers 15 residues. Germline V lookup: CDR1 MNHEY, CDR2 SMNVEV (reference sequence). Trimming cost V 7 bases and J 4 bases, with 20 bases left between them.

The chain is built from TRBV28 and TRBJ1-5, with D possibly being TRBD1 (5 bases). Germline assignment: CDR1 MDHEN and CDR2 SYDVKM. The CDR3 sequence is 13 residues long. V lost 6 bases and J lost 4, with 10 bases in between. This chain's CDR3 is CASSLDRNQPQHF. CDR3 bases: TGTGCCAGCAGCTTAGACAGAAATCAGCCCCAGCATTTT.

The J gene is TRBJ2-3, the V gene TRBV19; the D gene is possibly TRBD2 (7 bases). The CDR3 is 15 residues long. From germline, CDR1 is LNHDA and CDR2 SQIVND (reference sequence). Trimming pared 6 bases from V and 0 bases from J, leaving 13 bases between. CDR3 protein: CASRDSGVSTDTQYF. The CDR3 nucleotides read TGTGCCAGTAGGGACAGCGGGGTAAGCACAGATACGCAGTATTTT. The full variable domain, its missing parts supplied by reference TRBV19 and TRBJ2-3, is DGGITQSPKYLFRKEGQNVTLSCEQNLNHDAMYWYRQDPGQGLRLIYYSQIVNDFQKGDIAEGYSVSREKKESFPLTVTSAQKNPTAFYLCASRDSGVSTDTQYFGPGTRLTVL.

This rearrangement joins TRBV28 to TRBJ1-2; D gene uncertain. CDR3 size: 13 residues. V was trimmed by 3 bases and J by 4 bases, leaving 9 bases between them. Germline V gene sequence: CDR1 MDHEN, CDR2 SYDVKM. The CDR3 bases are TGTGCCAGCAGTTTCTCAGGCTTCTATGGCTACACCTTC. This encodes CASSFSGFYGYTF.

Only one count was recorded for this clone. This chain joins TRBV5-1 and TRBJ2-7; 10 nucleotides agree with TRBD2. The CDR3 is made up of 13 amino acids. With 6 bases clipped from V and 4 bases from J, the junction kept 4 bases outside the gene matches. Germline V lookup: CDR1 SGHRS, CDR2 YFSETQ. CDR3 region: CASTKGLAYEQYF. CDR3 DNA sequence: TGCGCCAGCACTAAGGGACTAGCGTACGAGCAGTACTTC.